This T cell receptor beta chain was recorded in a study of T-cell reconstitution after alpha-beta-depleted transplantation in children. This clonotype has at least ten counts. No antigen is known for it. V lost 3 bases and J lost 4, with 7 bases in between. Germline CDR1 DFQATT, CDR2 SNEGSKA (reference sequence). The CDR3 contains 11 residues. Preparation of the TCRbeta library used unique molecular identifiers. From the PCR reads, TCRdb called clonotypes with MiXCR, one entry per CDR3 protein. The data show about 300,000 distinct CDR3 sequences, 6% to 10% seen once. Study observations and caveats: Diversity and T-cell counts at one year after transplant derived mostly from new T cells.

The material sequenced was peripheral blood, taken 360 days after TCRalphabeta/CD19-depleted stem cell transplant. The rearrangement links TRBV20-1 to TRBJ2-7; no clear D gene. This receptor was identified in a female patient aged 2-9 years who had a stem cell transplant for Fanconi anemia, so the T cells may come from the graft donor. DNA for the CDR3: TGCAGTGCTAGGCGACCGTACGAGCAGTACTTC. It translates to CSARRPYEQYF.